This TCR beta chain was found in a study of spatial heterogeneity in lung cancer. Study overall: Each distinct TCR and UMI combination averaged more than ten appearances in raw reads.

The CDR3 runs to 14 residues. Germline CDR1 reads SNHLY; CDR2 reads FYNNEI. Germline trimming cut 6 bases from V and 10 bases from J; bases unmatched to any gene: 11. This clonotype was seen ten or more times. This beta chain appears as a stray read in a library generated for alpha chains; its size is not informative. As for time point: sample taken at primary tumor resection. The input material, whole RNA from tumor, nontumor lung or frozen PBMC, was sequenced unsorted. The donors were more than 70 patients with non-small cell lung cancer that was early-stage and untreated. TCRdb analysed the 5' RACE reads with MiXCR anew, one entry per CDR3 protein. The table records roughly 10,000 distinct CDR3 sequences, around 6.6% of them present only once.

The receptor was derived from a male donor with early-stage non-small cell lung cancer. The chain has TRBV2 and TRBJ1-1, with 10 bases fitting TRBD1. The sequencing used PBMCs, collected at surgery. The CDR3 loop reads CASSPPGQGVGAFF. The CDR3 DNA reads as TGTGCCAGCAGCCCCCCCGGACAGGGGGTTGGAGCTTTCTTT.